Shown below are 18 T cell receptor beta chains from a single sample sequenced in a study of blood T cell repertoires in COVID-19. Clones were read by immunoSEQ multiplex PCR, and TCRdb kept only the in-frame ones, dropping some. The profile shows 300,000 to 450,000 clones, roughly 90% of them singletons. Sequencing input: PBMCs or T cells enriched from blood (not recorded which). Receptors originate from a woman under 40 who had been exposed to COVID-19.

The chain couples TRBV7-9 to TRBJ2-5; 10 bases match TRBD2. The CDR3 is 16 residues long. Trimming cost V 1 base and J 5 bases; bases outside gene matches: 7. Germline-derived CDR1 and CDR2 are SEHNR and FQNEAQ (reference sequence). The CDR3 protein is CASSLGVLAGVETQYF. CDR3 DNA sequence: TGTGCCAGCAGCTTAGGGGTCCTAGCGGGAGTGGAGACCCAGTACTTC.

The CDR3 nucleotides read TGCGCCAGCAGCCCGCCGGGACAGAGCACAGATACGCAGTATTTT. Protein product: CASSPPGQSTDTQYF. V and J are TRBV5-1 and TRBJ2-3, with 7 positions matching TRBD1. The CDR3 is 15 residues long. CDR1 is SGHRS and CDR2 is YFSETQ in the germline V gene. V lost 4 bases to trimming and J lost 0 bases; unmatched junction nucleotides: 5.

The gene calls are TRBV7-9 and TRBJ2-3, with 7 bases lining up with TRBD1. The V and J ends lost 2 bases and 4 bases, in that order; junction bases with no gene match: 6. From germline, CDR1 is SEHNR and CDR2 FQNEAQ (reference sequence). CDR3 size: 15 residues. The CDR3 bases are TGTGCCAGCAGCTTAATCGGTCAGGGGGCAGATACGCAGTATTTT. Protein sequence: CASSLIGQGADTQYF.

This chain joins TRBV18 and TRBJ1-4; 10 positions agree with TRBD1. The CDR3 contains 15 residues. The germline V gene has CDR1 KGHSH and CDR2 LQKENI. The V gene end was trimmed by 2 bases and the J gene end by 7 bases; junction bases not matched to a gene: 4. CDR3 DNA: TGTGCCAGCTCACCATTGGACAGGGGGGCTGAAAAACTGTTTTTT. Translation: CASSPLDRGAEKLFF.

This chain joins TRBV14 and TRBJ2-3; 8 nucleotides line up with TRBD2. CDR3 length: 16 residues. CDR1 and CDR2 from the germline V gene are SGHDN and FVKESK. V shed 0 bases and J 0 bases; nucleotides not matched to a gene: 2. CDR3 protein: CASSQDTSGSTDTQYF. The DNA for the CDR3 is TGTGCCAGCAGCCAAGATACTAGCGGAAGCACAGATACGCAGTATTTT.

The chain joins TRBV27 to TRBJ2-7, with a tentative D call TRBD2 (5 bases). V shed 5 bases and J shed 3 bases, with 20 bases lying between them. Germline CDR1 reads MNHEY; CDR2 reads SMNVEV (reference sequence). This CDR3 region has 16 residues. CDR3 region: CASSLSRPGLSYEQYF. Written as DNA, the CDR3 is TGTGCCAGCAGTCTCTCCCGACCAGGACTGAGCTACGAGCAGTACTTC.

V usage is TRBV28 and J usage is TRBJ1-6; D perhaps matches TRBD1 (6 bases). Looked up from germline, CDR1 is MDHEN and CDR2 is SYDVKM. Trimming cost V 5 bases and J 11 bases, with 25 bases left between them. The CDR3 is 17 amino acids. The CDR3 bases are TGTGCCAGCAGTGATGCCAAAAAGGGGGTAAGGGGCCCACCCCTCCACTTT. Residues: CASSDAKKGVRGPPLHF.

The chain employs TRBV11-3 and TRBJ1-3; 7 nucleotides agree with TRBD1. Germline V CDR1 and CDR2: SGHNT, YENEEA. The V and J ends lost 2 bases and 0 bases, in that order; junction bases with no gene match: 10. This CDR3 comprises 18 residues. Here the CDR3 DNA reads TGTGCCAGCAGCTTAACTCGGGACAGAGTTTACTCTGGAAACACCATATATTTT. It codes for CASSLTRDRVYSGNTIYF.

The chain employs TRBV5-6 and TRBJ2-7; TRBD1 matches 9 bases. J gave up 2 bases and V 4 bases, and 4 bases lay outside the gene matches. From germline, CDR1 is SGHDT and CDR2 YYEEEE. The CDR3 runs 14 residues. CDR3: CASSGGQGAYEQYF. The CDR3 DNA is TGTGCCAGCAGCGGGGGACAGGGCGCCTACGAGCAGTACTTC.

In this sample, this clone turned up once. This chain links TRBV21-1 with TRBJ2-7; the DNA was not used to check the table's D call, TRBD2. TRBV21-1 corresponds to a pseudogene. The CDR3 consists of 15 residues. The CDR3 region is CASSTPVNGDYEQYF. CDR3 nucleotide sequence: TGTGCCAGCAGCACCCCCGTCAACGGGGACTACGAGCAGTACTTC.

V gene TRBV7-9 combines with J gene TRBJ1-3; D is perhaps TRBD1 (6 bases). Trimming removed 1 base at V and 0 bases at J, with 7 bases between. Germline lookup yields CDR1 SEHNR and CDR2 FQNEAQ (reference sequence). This CDR3 comprises 15 residues. The DNA for the CDR3 is TGTGCCAGCAGCTTAGGGGACAACTCTGGAAACACCATATATTTT. Protein: CASSLGDNSGNTIYF.

This chain links TRBV28 with TRBJ2-7, with D possibly TRBD2 on 5 matching bases. The germline V gene encodes CDR1 MDHEN and CDR2 SYDVKM. CDR3 length equals 13 residues. The CDR3 bases are TGTGTCTCGCTCGGGATGTTATCCTACGAGCAGTACTTC. Its translation is CVSLGMLSYEQYF.

V is TRBV3-1 (or the pseudogene TRBV3-2) and J is TRBJ2-7, with a possible D match to TRBD1 (5 bases). CDR1 and CDR2 (germline): LGHDT, YNNKEL (reference sequence). This CDR3 is 15 amino acids long. Trimming removed 0 bases from V and 4 bases from J, with 13 bases in between. In DNA, the CDR3 is TGTGCCAGCAGCCAAGATCTCCAGGGCTGGTACGAGCAGTACTTC. Translation: CASSQDLQGWYEQYF.

The CDR3 reads CASRVEQGDYSYEQYF. The DNA of the CDR3 is TGTGCCAGCAGAGTCGAACAGGGGGACTATTCCTACGAGCAGTACTTC. The rearrangement joins TRBV28 to TRBJ2-7, with D possibly being TRBD1 (8 bases). Trimming pared 6 bases from V and 1 base from J, leaving 19 bases between. Germline-derived CDR1 and CDR2 are MDHEN and SYDVKM. The CDR3 sequence is 16 residues long. The whole variable domain, filled in from reference TRBV28 and TRBJ2-7, reads DVKVTQSSRYLVKRTGEKVFLECVQDMDHENMFWYRQDPGLGLRLIYFSYDVKMKEKGDIPEGYSVSREKKERFSLILESASTNQTSMYLCASRVEQGDYSYEQYFGPGTRLTVT.

The chain combines TRBV11-2 with TRBJ2-1, with 8 bases lining up with TRBD1. V lost 5 bases and J lost 4; bases outside the gene matches: 7. This CDR3 spans 15 amino acids. Looked up from germline, CDR1 is SGHAT and CDR2 is FQNNGV. The CDR3 reads CASSPGQGIYNEQFF. The CDR3 coding sequence is TGTGCCAGCAGCCCAGGACAGGGCATATACAATGAGCAGTTCTTC.

This sequence joins TRBV7-2 and TRBJ2-6, with D possibly being TRBD2 (6 bases). CDR1 is SGHTA, CDR2 FQGNSA, per germline. Trimming pared 2 bases from V and 1 base from J, leaving 9 bases between. The CDR3 runs to 16 residues. In DNA form, the CDR3 reads TGTGCCAGCAGCTTACTCGGAGGGTCTGGGGCCAACGTCCTGACTTTC. It specifies CASSLLGGSGANVLTF. Variable domain in full (rest from reference TRBV7-2 and TRBJ2-6): GAGVSQSPSNKVTEKGKDVELRCDPISGHTALYWYRQSLGQGLEFLIYFQGNSAPDKSGLPSDRFSAERTGGSVSTLTIQRTQQEDSAVYLCASSLLGGSGANVLTFGAGSRLTVL.

The chain uses TRBV29-1 and TRBJ2-7; no firm D call. Trimming took off 6 bases at V and 0 bases at J, with 15 bases between the two ends. This CDR3 contains 14 residues. Germline values: CDR1 SQVTM, CDR2 ANQGSEA. The CDR3 loop is CSVETENPSYEQYF. CDR3 coding DNA: TGCAGCGTCGAAACAGAGAACCCCTCCTACGAGCAGTACTTC.

The chain combines TRBV9 with TRBJ2-1; 9 bases map to TRBD2. The CDR3 is made up of 15 amino acids. After removal of 4 bases from V and 7 bases from J, the junction contained 9 bases not matched to a gene. The germline CDR1 and CDR2 sequences are SGDLS and YYNGEE. The chain's CDR3 is CASSSTAGGRNEQFF. The CDR3 DNA reads TGTGCCAGCAGCTCCACCGCGGGAGGGCGAAATGAGCAGTTCTTC.